This is a list of T cell receptor beta chains from one sample in a study of human T cells and chemical hapten exposure. TCRdb analysed the 5' RACE reads with MiXCR anew, one entry per CDR3 protein. There are some 150,000 distinct CDR3 sequences in the sample; 4.1% occur only once, and over 1.2% lies in the top ten. The receptors stem from a female donor in good health. Both conserved end residues are part of each CDR3. The D gene is left open where the match is weak. Some rows have no size entry. The others give once, few or many, or a class for an expanded clone.

d_call: TRBD2; clone_size: .; v_call: TRBV7-9; j_call: TRBJ2-1; cdr3_aa: CASSLGLASGDLNEQFF; cdr3_nt: TGTGCCAGCAGCTTAGGTTTGGCTAGCGGGGACTTGAATGAGCAGTTCTTC
d_call: .; clone_size: many; v_call: TRBV7-2; j_call: TRBJ2-7; cdr3_aa: CASSLGRLYEQYF; cdr3_nt: TGTGCCAGCAGCTTAGGGCGGCTCTACGAGCAGTACTTC
d_call: TRBD1; clone_size: many; v_call: TRBV6-2/TRBV6-3; j_call: TRBJ2-4; cdr3_aa: CASSKGQKNIQYF; cdr3_nt: TGTGCCAGCAGTAAGGGACAGAAAAACATTCAGTACTTC
d_call: .; clone_size: many; v_call: TRBV9; j_call: TRBJ2-7; cdr3_aa: CASSVDGGQSYEQYF; cdr3_nt: TGTGCCAGCAGCGTAGACGGTGGACAATCCTACGAGCAGTACTTC
d_call: .; clone_size: many; v_call: TRBV7-3; j_call: TRBJ1-3; cdr3_aa: CASSSQNGNTIYF; cdr3_nt: TGTGCCAGCAGCTCTCAAAATGGAAACACCATATATTTT
d_call: .; clone_size: many; v_call: TRBV2; j_call: TRBJ1-6; cdr3_aa: CASSEVGGLNYNSPLHF; cdr3_nt: TGTGCCAGCAGTGAAGTCGGCGGCTTGAACTATAATTCACCCCTCCACTTT
d_call: .; clone_size: few; v_call: TRBV2; j_call: TRBJ1-1; cdr3_aa: CASSIRLRFTEAFF; cdr3_nt: TGTGCCAGCAGTATTCGCTTAAGGTTTACTGAAGCTTTCTTT
d_call: TRBD2; clone_size: many; v_call: TRBV5-4; j_call: TRBJ2-1; cdr3_aa: CASSLEGLAGGREQFF; cdr3_nt: TGTGCCAGCAGCTTGGAGGGACTAGCGGGGGGTCGGGAGCAGTTCTTC
d_call: .; clone_size: many; v_call: TRBV29-1; j_call: TRBJ2-5; cdr3_aa: CSVGPTRETQYF; cdr3_nt: TGCAGCGTAGGGCCCACGAGGGAGACCCAGTACTTC
d_call: .; clone_size: many; v_call: TRBV7-3; j_call: TRBJ2-1; cdr3_aa: CASSLGGFRESYNEQFF; cdr3_nt: TGTGCCAGCAGCTTGGGGGGATTTAGGGAATCGTACAATGAGCAGTTCTTC
d_call: .; clone_size: .; v_call: TRBV6-2/TRBV6-3; j_call: TRBJ1-6; cdr3_aa: CASSPTLDGRNSPLHF; cdr3_nt: TGTGCCAGCAGTCCAACTCTCGACGGACGGAATTCACCCCTCCACTTT
d_call: .; clone_size: many; v_call: TRBV4-2; j_call: TRBJ1-4; cdr3_aa: CASSQGEREKLFF; cdr3_nt: TGTGCCAGCAGCCAAGGGGAGCGGGAAAAACTGTTTTTT
d_call: .; clone_size: many; v_call: TRBV6-6; j_call: TRBJ1-4; cdr3_aa: CASSPTGQFEKLFF; cdr3_nt: TGTGCCAGCAGTCCCACTGGACAGTTTGAAAAACTGTTTTTT
d_call: .; clone_size: many; v_call: TRBV10-3; j_call: TRBJ2-6; cdr3_aa: CAISESGAGANVLTF; cdr3_nt: TGTGCCATCAGTGAGTCGGGCGCTGGGGCCAACGTCCTGACTTTC
d_call: .; clone_size: many; v_call: TRBV28; j_call: TRBJ2-7; cdr3_aa: CASSPGTSYEQYF; cdr3_nt: TGTGCCAGCAGCCCTGGGACTTCCTACGAGCAGTACTTC
d_call: TRBD2; clone_size: many; v_call: TRBV20-1; j_call: TRBJ2-1; cdr3_aa: CSADPGTSTHNEQFF; cdr3_nt: TGCAGTGCCGATCCCGGGACTAGTACCCACAATGAGCAGTTCTTC
d_call: .; clone_size: many; v_call: TRBV9; j_call: TRBJ1-6; cdr3_aa: CASSGGGVNNSPLHF; cdr3_nt: TGTGCCAGCAGCGGGGGGGGCGTTAATAATTCACCCCTCCACTTT
d_call: TRBD2; clone_size: many; v_call: TRBV29-1; j_call: TRBJ2-1; cdr3_aa: CSVVGTSGGFNNEQFF; cdr3_nt: TGCAGCGTGGTAGGGACTAGCGGGGGATTTAACAATGAGCAGTTCTTC
d_call: .; clone_size: medium-sized; v_call: TRBV6-4; j_call: TRBJ2-1; cdr3_aa: CASSDRDSNEQFF; cdr3_nt: TGTGCCAGCAGTGACAGGGATTCCAATGAGCAGTTCTTC
d_call: TRBD1; clone_size: many; v_call: TRBV5-1; j_call: TRBJ2-2; cdr3_aa: CASSLDWDRRTGELFF; cdr3_nt: TGCGCCAGCAGCTTGGATTGGGACAGGAGAACCGGGGAGCTGTTTTTT
d_call: .; clone_size: .; v_call: TRBV27; j_call: TRBJ1-2; cdr3_aa: CASSLSYWTGSGYTF; cdr3_nt: TGTGCCAGCAGTTTATCTTATTGGACTGGGTCTGGCTACACCTTC
d_call: .; clone_size: many; v_call: TRBV5-6; j_call: TRBJ2-7; cdr3_aa: CASTSSYEQYF; cdr3_nt: TGTGCCAGCACCAGTTCCTACGAGCAGTACTTC
d_call: .; clone_size: many; v_call: TRBV5-6; j_call: TRBJ2-2; cdr3_aa: CASSLTGNPGELFF; cdr3_nt: TGTGCCAGCAGCTTGACGGGGAATCCCGGGGAGCTGTTTTTT
d_call: .; clone_size: .; v_call: TRBV13; j_call: TRBJ2-1; cdr3_aa: CASSLWRGGLQDEQFF; cdr3_nt: TGTGCCAGCAGCTTATGGAGGGGGGGCCTCCAGGATGAGCAGTTCTTC
d_call: .; clone_size: many; v_call: TRBV2; j_call: TRBJ1-1; cdr3_aa: CASSEGGRATNTEAFF; cdr3_nt: TGTGCCAGCAGTGAAGGGGGCAGGGCCACGAACACTGAAGCTTTCTTT
d_call: TRBD2; clone_size: many; v_call: TRBV10-3; j_call: TRBJ2-7; cdr3_aa: CAISTLAGASYEQYF; cdr3_nt: TGTGCCATCAGTACTCTAGCGGGGGCCTCCTACGAGCAGTACTTC
d_call: .; clone_size: many; v_call: TRBV20-1; j_call: TRBJ1-1; cdr3_aa: CRAAVLKTEAFF; cdr3_nt: TGCAGGGCTGCAGTCTTGAAGACTGAAGCTTTCTTT
d_call: .; clone_size: many; v_call: TRBV6-5; j_call: TRBJ2-1; cdr3_aa: CASSRSAPPKYNEQFF; cdr3_nt: TGTGCCAGCAGCCGATCAGCGCCACCGAAGTACAATGAGCAGTTCTTC
d_call: .; clone_size: few; v_call: TRBV3-1; j_call: TRBJ2-3; cdr3_aa: CASSQDGRVRTDTQYF; cdr3_nt: TGTGCCAGCAGCCAAGATGGCAGGGTTCGCACAGATACGCAGTATTTT
d_call: .; clone_size: many; v_call: TRBV2; j_call: TRBJ2-3; cdr3_aa: CASSEIDTQYF; cdr3_nt: TGTGCCAGCAGTGAAATAGATACGCAGTATTTT
d_call: .; clone_size: many; v_call: TRBV27; j_call: TRBJ1-1; cdr3_aa: CASSLWGGNTEAFF; cdr3_nt: TGTGCCAGCAGTTTATGGGGGGGGAACACTGAAGCTTTCTTT
d_call: .; clone_size: many; v_call: TRBV20-1; j_call: TRBJ1-2; cdr3_aa: CSARLPRGGGYTF; cdr3_nt: TGCAGTGCTAGACTTCCCAGGGGCGGTGGCTACACCTTC